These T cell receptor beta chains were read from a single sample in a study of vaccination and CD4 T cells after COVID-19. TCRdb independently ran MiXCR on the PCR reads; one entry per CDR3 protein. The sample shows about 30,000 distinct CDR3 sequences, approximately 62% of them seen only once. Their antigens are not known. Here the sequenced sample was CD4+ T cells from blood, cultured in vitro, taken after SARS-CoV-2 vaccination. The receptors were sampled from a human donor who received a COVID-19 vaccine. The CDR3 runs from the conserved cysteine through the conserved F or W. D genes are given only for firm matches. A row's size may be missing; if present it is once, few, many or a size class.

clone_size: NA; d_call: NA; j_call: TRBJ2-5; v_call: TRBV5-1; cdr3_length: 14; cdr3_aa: CASSLETGRETQYF; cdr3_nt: TGCGCCAGCAGCTTGGAGACAGGCCGAGAGACCCAGTACTTC
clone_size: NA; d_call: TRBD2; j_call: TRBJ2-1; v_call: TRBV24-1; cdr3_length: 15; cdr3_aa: CAASTRGGAYNEQFF; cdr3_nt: TGTGCCGCTTCTACGCGGGGGGGCGCCTACAATGAGCAGTTCTTC
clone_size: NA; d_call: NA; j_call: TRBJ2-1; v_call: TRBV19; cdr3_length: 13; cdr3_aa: CASRGLGDNEQFF; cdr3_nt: TGTGCCAGTAGGGGCCTAGGGGACAATGAGCAGTTCTTC
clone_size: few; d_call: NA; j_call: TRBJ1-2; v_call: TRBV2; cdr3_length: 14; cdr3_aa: CASSQIRVDYGYTF; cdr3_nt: TGTGCCAGCAGCCAGATTAGGGTAGACTATGGCTACACCTTC
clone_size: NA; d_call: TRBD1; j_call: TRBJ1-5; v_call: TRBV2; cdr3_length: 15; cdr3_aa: CASTGQGARDQPQHF; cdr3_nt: TGTGCCAGCACAGGACAGGGGGCGCGTGATCAGCCCCAGCATTTT
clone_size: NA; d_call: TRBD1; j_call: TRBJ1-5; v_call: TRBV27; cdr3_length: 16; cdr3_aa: CASSPRQGEGNQPQHF; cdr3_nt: TGTGCCAGCAGTCCCCGACAGGGAGAGGGCAATCAGCCCCAGCATTTT
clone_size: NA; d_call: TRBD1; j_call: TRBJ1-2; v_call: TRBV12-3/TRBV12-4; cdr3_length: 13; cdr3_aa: CASTRTGYYGYTF; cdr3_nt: TGTGCCAGCACCCGGACAGGGTACTATGGCTACACCTTC
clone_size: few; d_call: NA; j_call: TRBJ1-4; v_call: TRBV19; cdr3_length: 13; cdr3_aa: CASAPGDPEKLFF; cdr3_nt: TGTGCCAGTGCTCCAGGGGACCCAGAAAAACTGTTTTTT
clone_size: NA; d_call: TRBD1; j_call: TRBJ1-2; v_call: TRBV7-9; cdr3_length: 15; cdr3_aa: CASSLSQGADYGYTF; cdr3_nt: TGTGCCAGCAGCTTAAGTCAGGGGGCGGACTATGGCTACACCTTC
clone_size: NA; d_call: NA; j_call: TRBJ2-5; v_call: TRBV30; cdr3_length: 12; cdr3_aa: CAWSVKQETQYF; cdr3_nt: TGTGCCTGGAGTGTAAAACAAGAGACCCAGTACTTC
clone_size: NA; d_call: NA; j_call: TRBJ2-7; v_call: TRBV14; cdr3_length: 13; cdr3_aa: CASSQVQAGEQYF; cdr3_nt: TGTGCCAGCAGCCAAGTACAAGCGGGCGAGCAGTACTTC
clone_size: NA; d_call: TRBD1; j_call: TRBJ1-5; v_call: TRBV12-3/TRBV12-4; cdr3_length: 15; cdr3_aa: CASSLTGSGNQPQHF; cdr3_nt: TGTGCCAGCAGCCTGACAGGGTCTGGCAATCAGCCCCAGCATTTT
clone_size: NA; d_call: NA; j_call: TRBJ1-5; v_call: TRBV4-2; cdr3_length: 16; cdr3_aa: CASSQGGRGVNQPQHF; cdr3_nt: TGTGCCAGCAGCCAAGGGGGCAGAGGGGTCAATCAGCCCCAGCATTTT
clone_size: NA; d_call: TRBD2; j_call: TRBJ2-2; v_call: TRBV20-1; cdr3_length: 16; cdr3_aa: CSARDSGSGGTGELFF; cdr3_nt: TGCAGTGCTAGAGATAGCGGTAGCGGGGGCACCGGGGAGCTGTTTTTT
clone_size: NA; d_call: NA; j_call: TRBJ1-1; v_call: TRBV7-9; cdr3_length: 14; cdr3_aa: CASSLGQGNTEAFF; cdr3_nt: TGTGCCAGCAGCTTAGGGCAGGGGAACACTGAAGCTTTCTTT
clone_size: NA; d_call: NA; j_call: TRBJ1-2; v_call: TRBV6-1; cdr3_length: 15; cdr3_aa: CASSEVRVGVSGYTF; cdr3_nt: TGTGCCAGCAGTGAAGTAAGGGTCGGAGTAAGTGGCTACACCTTC
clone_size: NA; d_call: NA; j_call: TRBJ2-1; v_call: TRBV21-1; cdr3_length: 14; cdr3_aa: CASLTIPGYNEQFF; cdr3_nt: TGTGCCAGCCTGACAATACCGGGATACAATGAGCAGTTCTTC
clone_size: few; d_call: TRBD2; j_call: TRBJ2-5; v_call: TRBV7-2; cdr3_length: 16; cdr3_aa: CASSLGLAGIQETQYF; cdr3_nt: TGTGCCAGCAGCCTAGGACTAGCGGGCATACAAGAGACCCAGTACTTC
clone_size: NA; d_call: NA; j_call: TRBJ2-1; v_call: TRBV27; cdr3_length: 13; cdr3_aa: CASSSSIGGEQFF; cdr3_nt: TGTGCCAGCAGTTCCTCCATAGGGGGTGAGCAGTTCTTC
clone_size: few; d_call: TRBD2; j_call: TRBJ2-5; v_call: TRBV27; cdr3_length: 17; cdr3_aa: CASSLGRGSGSRETQYF; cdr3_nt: TGTGCCAGCAGTTTAGGGAGGGGTAGTGGGTCTCGAGAGACCCAGTACTTC
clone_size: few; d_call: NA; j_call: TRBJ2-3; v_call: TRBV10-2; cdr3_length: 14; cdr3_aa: CASSDPGLEDTQYF; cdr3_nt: TGCGCCAGCAGTGATCCGGGGCTCGAAGATACGCAGTATTTT
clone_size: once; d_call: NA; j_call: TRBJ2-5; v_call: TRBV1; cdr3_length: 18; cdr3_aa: CTSSQDIRASGYFGTQYF; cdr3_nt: TGCACCAGCAGCCAAGATATTAGGGCCAGCGGGTACTTTGGGACCCAGTACTTC
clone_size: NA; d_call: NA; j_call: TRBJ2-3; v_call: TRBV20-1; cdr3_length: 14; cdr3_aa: CSARDGGFTDTQYF; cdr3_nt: TGCAGTGCTAGAGATGGGGGTTTCACAGATACGCAGTATTTT
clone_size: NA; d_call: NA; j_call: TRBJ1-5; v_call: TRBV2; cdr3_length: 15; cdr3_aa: CASSEAGGGNQPQHF; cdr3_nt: TGTGCCAGCAGTGAAGCGGGGGGGGGCAATCAGCCCCAGCATTTT
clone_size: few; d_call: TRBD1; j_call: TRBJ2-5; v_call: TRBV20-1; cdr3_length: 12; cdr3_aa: CSAREDRETQYF; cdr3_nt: TGCAGTGCTAGAGAGGACAGGGAGACCCAGTACTTC
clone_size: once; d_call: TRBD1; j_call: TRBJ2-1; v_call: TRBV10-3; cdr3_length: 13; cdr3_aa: CATRDRGRNEQFF; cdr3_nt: TGTGCCACCCGGGACAGGGGGAGAAATGAGCAGTTCTTC
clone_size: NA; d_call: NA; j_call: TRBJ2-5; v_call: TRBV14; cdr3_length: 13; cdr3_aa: CASSRGRLETQYF; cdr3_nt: TGTGCCAGCAGCCGAGGTCGTCTAGAGACCCAGTACTTC
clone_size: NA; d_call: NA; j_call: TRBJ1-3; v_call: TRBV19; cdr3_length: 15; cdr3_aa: CASSISDSIGNTIYF; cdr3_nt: TGTGCCAGTAGTATCTCGGACAGTATTGGAAACACCATATATTTT